Following are 22 T cell receptor beta chains from one sample sequenced in a study of blood T cell repertoires in COVID-19. Measured with immunoSEQ multiplex PCR; TCRdb has only the in-frame clones, and not every one. The profile shows about 180,000 clones, roughly 88% of them singletons. Sequences were obtained from peripheral blood. The receptors were sampled from a woman older than 75 with acute or convalescent COVID-19.

The rearrangement joins TRBV10-3 to TRBJ1-3; TRBD1 matches 7 bases. CDR3 size: 15 residues. The germline gives CDR1 ENHRY, CDR2 SYGVKD. V lost 3 bases and J lost 2; bases outside the gene matches: 4. Here the CDR3 DNA reads TGTGCCATCAGTGACCTTGGGACAGCTGGAAACACCATATATTTT. It yields the protein CAISDLGTAGNTIYF.

The gene calls are TRBV12-3 or TRBV12-4 and TRBJ1-6; D gene uncertain. V shed 2 bases and J shed 13 bases, with 12 bases lying between them. This CDR3 spans 13 amino acids. CDR3 sequence: CASSLIHESPLHF. In DNA form, the CDR3 reads TGTGCCAGCAGTTTAATCCACGAGTCCCCCCTCCACTTT.

The chain has TRBV5-1 and TRBJ1-5, with 7 bases lining up with TRBD1. CDR1 SGHRS and CDR2 YFSETQ come from the germline V gene. The CDR3 contains 15 residues. V trimming: 0 bases; J trimming: 4 bases; junction bases outside the gene matches: 4. CDR3 region: CASSLEGGGNQPQHF. Written as DNA, the CDR3 is TGCGCCAGCAGCTTGGAAGGGGGCGGAAATCAGCCCCAGCATTTT.

The V gene is TRBV7-2, the J gene TRBJ1-1; 9 bases align to TRBD1. This CDR3 contains 14 residues. V trimming: 3 bases; J trimming: 3 bases; junction bases outside the gene matches: 2. Germline V lookup: CDR1 SGHTA, CDR2 FQGNSA. CDR3 nucleotides: TGTGCCAGCAGCTTTAGACAGGGGGACACTGAAGCTTTCTTT. It specifies CASSFRQGDTEAFF.

Points on this clone: Other DNA sequences in this sample translate to the same CDR3. CDR3 sequence: CASSLGEGYTF. The CDR3 region has the DNA TGTGCCAGCAGTCTCGGGGAGGGCTACACCTTC. The chain carries TRBV12-3 or TRBV12-4 and TRBJ1-2; no firm D call. CDR3 length: 11 amino acids. V shed 5 bases and J shed 8 bases, with 9 bases lying between them.

This chain joins TRBV5-1 and TRBJ2-2; TRBD2 matches 14 bases. J was trimmed by 4 bases and V by 4 bases; bases with no gene match: 15. The CDR3 is 20 residues long. The germline gives CDR1 SGHRS, CDR2 YFSETQ. The DNA for the CDR3 is TGCGCCAGCAGCCCGGGTGGGACTAGCGGGAGAATTTCGGGCACCGGGGAGCTGTTTTTT. Translated, it gives CASSPGGTSGRISGTGELFF.

The chain combines TRBV5-1 with TRBJ2-7, with D possibly matching TRBD1 (6 bases). Germline loops: CDR1 SGHRS, CDR2 YFSETQ. V was trimmed by 1 base and J by 2 bases, leaving 13 bases between them. The length of the CDR3 is 15 residues. The DNA for the CDR3 is TGCGCCAGCAGCTTGAACGCAGGGGCAGCCTACGAGCAGTACTTC. Translating it yields CASSLNAGAAYEQYF.

The rearrangement uses TRBV11-2 and TRBJ1-2; 8 positions match TRBD1. This CDR3 contains 15 residues. J lost 8 bases, V lost 4 bases, and 12 bases had no gene match. Germline loops: CDR1 SGHAT, CDR2 FQNNGV. CDR3 bases: TGTGCCAGCAGCTCACCTCTTCAGGGGGCGCGGGGCTACACCTTC. The encoded protein is CASSSPLQGARGYTF.

This chain connects TRBV6-6 to TRBJ1-1; 7 nucleotides line up with TRBD1. Germline CDR1 and CDR2: MNHNY and SVGAGI (reference sequence). With 4 bases clipped from V and 5 bases from J, the junction kept 13 bases outside the gene matches. The CDR3 runs to 16 residues. Here the CDR3 reads CASSSTGARRRTEAFF. The CDR3 DNA reads as TGTGCCAGCAGTTCCACAGGGGCGCGGCGGCGTACTGAAGCTTTCTTT.

V usage is TRBV9 and J usage is TRBJ1-2; D not resolved. The V end was cut by 1 base, the J end by 0 bases, with 10 bases between. This CDR3 has 15 amino acids. Germline CDR1 SGDLS, CDR2 YYNGEE. The DNA for the CDR3 is TGTGCCAGCAGCGTATCGACTGAGGCTAACTATGGCTACACCTTC. Its translation is CASSVSTEANYGYTF.

The chain links TRBV27 to TRBJ1-1; D uncertain. There are 14 residues in the CDR3. Germline CDR1 is MNHEY and CDR2 is SMNVEV (reference sequence). The germline V and J ends were trimmed by 2 bases and 1 base, with 8 bases remaining between them. The CDR3 DNA reads as TGTGCCAGCAGTTTAAATCCAGAGAACACTGAAGCTTTCTTT. Amino acids: CASSLNPENTEAFF.

Here the CDR3 DNA reads TGTGCCAGCAGCGTAGAAACTAGCGGGGCCCTTGGTGAGCAGTTCTTC. Its protein product is CASSVETSGALGEQFF. The chain has TRBV9 and TRBJ2-1; 10 bases match TRBD2. The CDR3 spans 16 residues. V trimming: 0 bases; J trimming: 9 bases; junction bases outside the gene matches: 9. Germline V gene data show CDR1 as SGDLS and CDR2 as YYNGEE. Full variable domain (outside the CDR3, taken from reference TRBV9 and TRBJ2-1): DSGVTQTPKHLITATGQRVTLRCSPRSGDLSVYWYQQSLDQGLQFLIQYYNGEERAKGNILERFSAQQFPDLHSELNLSSLELGDSALYFCASSVETSGALGEQFFGPGTRLTVL.

This clone appeared once. The sample contains more than one DNA sequence encoding this CDR3. The chain recombines TRBV18 with TRBJ2-2, with 7 bases aligning to TRBD1. Germline CDR1 reads KGHSH; CDR2 reads LQKENI. With 3 bases clipped from V and 5 bases from J, the junction kept 6 bases outside the gene matches. There are 15 residues in the CDR3. CDR3 in amino acids: CASSPRQGGTGELFF. As DNA, the CDR3 is TGTGCCAGCTCACCGCGACAGGGCGGAACCGGGGAGCTGTTTTTT.

This chain connects TRBV5-1 to TRBJ2-7; 12 bases map to TRBD2. The CDR3 consists of 19 residues. With V trimmed by 4 bases and J by 1 base, 15 bases remained unmatched. Germline V gene sequence: CDR1 SGHRS, CDR2 YFSETQ. CDR3 DNA: TGCGCCAGCAGCCCAACAGGCACCGGGACTAGCGGGTTTTCCTACGAGCAGTACTTC. Residues: CASSPTGTGTSGFSYEQYF.

Here the CDR3 DNA reads TGTGCCACGGGGGGGGAGGGCAGTCGACCCGACGAGCAGTACTTC. It codes for CATGGEGSRPDEQYF. The chain recombines TRBV6-5 with TRBJ2-7; 8 positions agree with TRBD2. Germline V CDR1 and CDR2: MNHEY, SVGAGI. The CDR3 sequence is 15 residues long. The V segment lost 10 bases and the J segment 5 bases; nucleotides outside the gene matches: 16.

The rearrangement joins TRBV6-2 or TRBV6-3 to TRBJ1-2; TRBD1 matches 7 bases. CDR3 length: 14 residues. CDR1 and CDR2 (germline): MNHEY, SVGEGT. The V gene end was trimmed by 5 bases and the J gene end by 10 bases; junction bases not matched to a gene: 13. In DNA, the CDR3 is TGTGCCAGCAGTCGTCCAGGGACAGCGAGTTCCTACACCTTC. Its translation is CASSRPGTASSYTF.

The CDR3 protein is CASSYGQGDEQFF. Here the CDR3 DNA reads TGTGCCAGCAGTTACGGACAGGGAGATGAGCAGTTCTTC. The chain couples TRBV6-5 to TRBJ2-1, with TRBD1 matching over 8 bases. Looked up from germline, CDR1 is MNHEY and CDR2 is SVGAGI. This CDR3 contains 13 residues. The V gene end was trimmed by 2 bases and the J gene end by 8 bases; junction bases not matched to a gene: 2.

The chain is built from TRBV6-5 and TRBJ2-3, with a weak D call TRBD2 (5 bases). Looked up from germline, CDR1 is MNHEY and CDR2 is SVGAGI. The V end lost 6 bases, the J end lost 3 bases, and 16 bases lay between the germline ends. CDR3 length: 15 amino acids. In DNA, the CDR3 is TGTGCCAGCAGGCTGAGAGGGTGGGGAACAGATACGCAGTATTTT. It encodes CASRLRGWGTDTQYF.

This clone was seen a handful of times. The chain uses TRBV5-1 and TRBJ1-1; TRBD1 is a possible D gene (5 bases). Germline CDR1 is SGHRS and CDR2 is YFSETQ. Trimming removed 4 bases from V and 8 bases from J, with 9 bases in between. This CDR3 spans 11 amino acids. CDR3 sequence: CASSTDREAFF. DNA for the CDR3: TGCGCCAGCAGCACAGACAGAGAAGCTTTCTTT.

The V call is TRBV10-2, the J call TRBJ2-2; the D is unclear. Per germline, CDR1 WSHSY and CDR2 SAAADI. V lost 8 bases to trimming and J lost 4 bases, with 11 bases between them. CDR3 size: 13 residues. DNA of the CDR3: TGCGCCAGCGGGCCCCTTGGCACCGGGGAGCTGTTTTTT. This sequence encodes CASGPLGTGELFF.

The chain links TRBV7-9 to TRBJ1-5; D ambiguous. Trimming took off 4 bases at V and 7 bases at J, with 14 bases between the two ends. This CDR3 is 14 amino acids long. Germline CDR1 reads SEHNR; CDR2 reads FQNEAQ (reference sequence). CDR3 loop: CASSYFGEGQPQHF. CDR3 in DNA: TGTGCCAGCAGCTACTTCGGGGAAGGGCAGCCCCAGCATTTT. Drawing the rest from reference TRBV7-9 and TRBJ1-5, the complete variable domain is DTGVSQNPRHKITKRGQNVTFRCDPISEHNRLYWYRQTLGQGPEFLTYFQNEAQLEKSRLLSDRFSAERPKGSFSTLEIQRTEQGDSAMYLCASSYFGEGQPQHFGDGTRLSIL.

The genes are TRBV7-2 and TRBJ2-7, with 9 positions matching TRBD1. The ends lost 1 base at V and 4 bases at J; junction bases unmatched: 17. The CDR3 runs 19 residues. Germline V gene data show CDR1 as SGHTA and CDR2 as FQGNSA. The DNA for the CDR3 is TGTGCCAGCAGCTTAGTAGGGGCGGCGGGACAGGGAGGTCAATACGAGCAGTACTTC. It translates to CASSLVGAAGQGGQYEQYF. Complete variable domain (other parts from reference TRBV7-2 and TRBJ2-7): GAGVSQSPSNKVTEKGKDVELRCDPISGHTALYWYRQSLGQGLEFLIYFQGNSAPDKSGLPSDRFSAERTGGSVSTLTIQRTQQEDSAVYLCASSLVGAAGQGGQYEQYFGPGTRLTVT.